This TCR beta chain was identified in a study of CD8 T cells in ankylosing spondylitis. Whole-study findings and limits: A motif in TCR beta, a set of fewer than ten highly homologous variants, appeared characteristic of ankylosing spondylitis blood. Reportedly, matched ankylosing spondylitis synovial fluid was significantly enriched for disease-linked clones. Reactive arthritis synovial fluid and blood previously showed some of these motif variants.

One entry per CDR3 protein, called by TCRdb with MiXCR from the 5' RACE reads. The sample lists roughly 470,000 distinct CDR3 sequences, about 24% occurring once. This clonotype was detected only a few times. Its antigen is undetermined. The CDR3 consists of 11 residues. With 3 bases removed from V and 3 bases from J, the gap between germline ends came to 2 bases. Sequencing was performed on blood, either unsorted or a sorted T cell fraction (not recorded which). The chain has TRBV12-3 or TRBV12-4 and TRBJ1-1; D unclear. This TCR derives from a male donor with ankylosing spondylitis. The chain's CDR3 is CASSFYTEAFF. The DNA of the CDR3 is TGTGCCAGCAGTTTTTACACTGAAGCTTTCTTT.